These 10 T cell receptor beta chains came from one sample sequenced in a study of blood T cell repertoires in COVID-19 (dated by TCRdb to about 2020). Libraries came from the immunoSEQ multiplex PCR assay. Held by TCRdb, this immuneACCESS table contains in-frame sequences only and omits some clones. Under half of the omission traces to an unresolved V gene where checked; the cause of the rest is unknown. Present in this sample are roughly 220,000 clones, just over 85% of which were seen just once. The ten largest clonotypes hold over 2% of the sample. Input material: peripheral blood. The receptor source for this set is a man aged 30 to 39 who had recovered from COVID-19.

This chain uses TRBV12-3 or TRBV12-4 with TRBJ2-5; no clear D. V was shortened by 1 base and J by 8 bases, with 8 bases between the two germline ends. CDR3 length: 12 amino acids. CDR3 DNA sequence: TGTGCCAGCAGTTTAGTAGCCTATACCCAGTACTTC. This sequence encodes CASSLVAYTQYF.

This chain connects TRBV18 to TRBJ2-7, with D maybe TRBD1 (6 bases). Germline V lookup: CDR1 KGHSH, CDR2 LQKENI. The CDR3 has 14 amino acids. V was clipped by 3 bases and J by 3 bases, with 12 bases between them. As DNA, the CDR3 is TGTGCCAGCTCACCCGGACAGATTATCTACGAGCAGTACTTC. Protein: CASSPGQIIYEQYF.

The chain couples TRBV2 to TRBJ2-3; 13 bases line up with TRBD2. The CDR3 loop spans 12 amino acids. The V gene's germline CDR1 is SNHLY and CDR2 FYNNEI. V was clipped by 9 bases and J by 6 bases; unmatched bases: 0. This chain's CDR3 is CARTSGGDTQYF. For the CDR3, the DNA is TGTGCCAGGACTAGCGGGGGGGATACGCAGTATTTT.

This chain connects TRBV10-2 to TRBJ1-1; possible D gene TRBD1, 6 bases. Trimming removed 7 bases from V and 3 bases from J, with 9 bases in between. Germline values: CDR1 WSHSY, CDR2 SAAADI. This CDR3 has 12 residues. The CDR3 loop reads CASKDSYTEAFF. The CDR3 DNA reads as TGCGCCAGCAAGGACAGCTACACTGAAGCTTTCTTT.

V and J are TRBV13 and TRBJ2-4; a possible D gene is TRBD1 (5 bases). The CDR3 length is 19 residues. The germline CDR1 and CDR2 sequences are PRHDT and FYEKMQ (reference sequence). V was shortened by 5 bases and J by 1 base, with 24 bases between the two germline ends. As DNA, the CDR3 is TGTGCCAGCAGCCCGAAAGCCGCCCCAGGGAAGATGGCCAAAAACATTCAGTACTTC. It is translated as CASSPKAAPGKMAKNIQYF.

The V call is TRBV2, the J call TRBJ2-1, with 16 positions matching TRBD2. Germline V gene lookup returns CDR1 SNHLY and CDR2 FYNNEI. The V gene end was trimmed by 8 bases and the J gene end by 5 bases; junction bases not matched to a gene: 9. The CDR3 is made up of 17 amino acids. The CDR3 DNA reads TGTGCCAGCTCCAAGGGACTAGCGGGGGGGGAGAACAATGAGCAGTTCTTC. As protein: CASSKGLAGGENNEQFF.

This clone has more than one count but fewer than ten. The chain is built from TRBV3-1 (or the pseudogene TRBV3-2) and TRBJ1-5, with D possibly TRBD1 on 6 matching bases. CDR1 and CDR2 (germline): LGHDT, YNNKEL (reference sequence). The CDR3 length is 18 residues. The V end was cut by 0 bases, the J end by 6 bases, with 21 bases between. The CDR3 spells CASSQDLTGSGVTQPQHF. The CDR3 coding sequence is TGTGCCAGCAGCCAAGATCTTACAGGCTCAGGGGTCACTCAGCCCCAGCATTTT.

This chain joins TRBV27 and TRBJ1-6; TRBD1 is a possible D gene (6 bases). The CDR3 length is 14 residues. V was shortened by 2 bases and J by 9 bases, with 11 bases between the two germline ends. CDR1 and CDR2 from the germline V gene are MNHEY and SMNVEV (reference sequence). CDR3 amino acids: CASSLGGAGSPLHF. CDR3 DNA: TGTGCCAGCAGTTTAGGGGGGGCAGGTTCACCCCTCCACTTT.

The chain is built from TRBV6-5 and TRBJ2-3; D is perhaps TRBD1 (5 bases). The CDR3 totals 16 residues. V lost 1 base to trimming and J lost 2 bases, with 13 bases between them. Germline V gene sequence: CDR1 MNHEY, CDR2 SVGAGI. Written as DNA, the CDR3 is TGTGCCAGCAGTTACTGGTCGACAGTTTTCACAGATACGCAGTATTTT. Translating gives CASSYWSTVFTDTQYF.

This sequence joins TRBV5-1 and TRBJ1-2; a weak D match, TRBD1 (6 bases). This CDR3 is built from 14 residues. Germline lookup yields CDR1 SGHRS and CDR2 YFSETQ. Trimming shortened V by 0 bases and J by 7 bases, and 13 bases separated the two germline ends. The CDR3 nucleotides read TGCGCCAGCAGCTTGGAGTCAGGGGATGGTGGCTACACCTTC. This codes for CASSLESGDGGYTF.